This TCR beta chain was sequenced for a study of cytomegalovirus exposure and HLA in healthy donors. The protocol was immunoSEQ multiplex PCR, while the TCRdb copy is restricted to in-frame clones and leaves out a portion. The sample has some 250,000 clones, around 89% seen once; the top ten hold under 0.45%. Study-wide results and limits: High specificity and sensitivity for cytomegalovirus status were reported for the classifier. Investigators reported approximately 150 TCR beta chains as tied to cytomegalovirus. A subsequent analysis found that TCR clusters from the first cohort also tended to co-occur in the approximately 130 validation repertoires, with around 94% of cluster scores above 0.

Details on this clone: Its matching antigen is unknown.

It was the approximately 130-subject validation cohort, separate from the roughly 700-subject first cohort, to which the donors belonged. The germline gives CDR1 SNHLY, CDR2 FYNNEI. The CDR3 extends over 14 amino acids. V was clipped by 3 bases and J by 3 bases, with 11 bases between them. This receptor was identified in a woman under 30 in good health and CMV-seronegative. This rearrangement joins TRBV2 to TRBJ1-1; perhaps TRBD1 as D (5 bases). Sequencing was done on a sample of PBMCs. The CDR3 sequence: CASSDPTADTEAFF. The CDR3 DNA follows: TGTGCCAGCAGTGATCCGACAGCCGACACTGAAGCTTTCTTT.